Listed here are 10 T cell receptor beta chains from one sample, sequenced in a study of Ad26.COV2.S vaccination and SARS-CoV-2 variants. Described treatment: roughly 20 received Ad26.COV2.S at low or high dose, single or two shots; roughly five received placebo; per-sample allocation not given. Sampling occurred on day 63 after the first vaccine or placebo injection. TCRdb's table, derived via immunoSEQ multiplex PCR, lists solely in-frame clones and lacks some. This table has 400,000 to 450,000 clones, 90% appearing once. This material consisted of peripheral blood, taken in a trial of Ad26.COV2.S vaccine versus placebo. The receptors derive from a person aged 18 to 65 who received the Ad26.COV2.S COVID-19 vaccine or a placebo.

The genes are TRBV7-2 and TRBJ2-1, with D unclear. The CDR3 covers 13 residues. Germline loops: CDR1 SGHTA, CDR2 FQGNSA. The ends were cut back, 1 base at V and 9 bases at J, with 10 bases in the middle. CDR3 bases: TGTGCCAGCAGCTTAGATTCCCTGGGTGAGCAGTTCTTC. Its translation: CASSLDSLGEQFF.

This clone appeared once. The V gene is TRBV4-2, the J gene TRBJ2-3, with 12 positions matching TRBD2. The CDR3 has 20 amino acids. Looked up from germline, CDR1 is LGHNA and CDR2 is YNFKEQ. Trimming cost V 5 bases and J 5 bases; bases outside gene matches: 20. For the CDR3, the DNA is TGTGCCAGCAGCTCCGAAGGGGCTAGCGGGAGGGCCAATCCCCAAGATACGCAGTATTTT. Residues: CASSSEGASGRANPQDTQYF.

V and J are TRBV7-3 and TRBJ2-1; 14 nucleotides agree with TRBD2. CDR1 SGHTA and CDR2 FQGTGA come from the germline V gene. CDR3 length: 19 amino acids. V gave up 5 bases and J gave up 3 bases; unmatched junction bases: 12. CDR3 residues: CASSTIPGLAGVGYNEQFF. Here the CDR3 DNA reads TGTGCCAGCAGCACCATCCCGGGACTAGCGGGAGTAGGCTACAATGAGCAGTTCTTC. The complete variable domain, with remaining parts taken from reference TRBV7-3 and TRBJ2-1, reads GAGVSQTPSNKVTEKGKYVELRCDPISGHTALYWYRQSLGQGPEFLIYFQGTGAADDSGLPNDRFFAVRPEGSVSTLKIQRTERGDSAVYLCASSTIPGLAGVGYNEQFFGPGTRLTVL.

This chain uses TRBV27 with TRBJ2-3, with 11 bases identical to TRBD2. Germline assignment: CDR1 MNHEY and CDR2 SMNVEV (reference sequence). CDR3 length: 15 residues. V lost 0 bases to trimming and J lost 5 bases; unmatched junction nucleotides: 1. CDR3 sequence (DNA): TGTGCCAGCAGTTTATCACTAGCGGGAGAAGATACGCAGTATTTT. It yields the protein CASSLSLAGEDTQYF.

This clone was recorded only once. The CDR3 DNA reads as TGTGCCAGCAGTCCAGACACCAATCAGCCCCAGCATTTT. It translates to CASSPDTNQPQHF. J is TRBJ1-5 and V is TRBV3-1 (or the pseudogene TRBV3-2); no clear D. Per the germline V gene, CDR1 is LGHDT and CDR2 is YNNKEL (reference sequence). The CDR3 contains 13 residues. The germline V and J ends were trimmed by 6 bases and 3 bases, with 9 bases remaining between them.

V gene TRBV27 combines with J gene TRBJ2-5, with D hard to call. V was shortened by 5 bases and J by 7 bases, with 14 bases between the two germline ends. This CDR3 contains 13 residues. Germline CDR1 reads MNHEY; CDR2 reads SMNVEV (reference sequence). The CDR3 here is CASSLGHPGTQYF. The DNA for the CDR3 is TGTGCCAGCAGTCTCGGTCACCCGGGGACCCAGTACTTC.

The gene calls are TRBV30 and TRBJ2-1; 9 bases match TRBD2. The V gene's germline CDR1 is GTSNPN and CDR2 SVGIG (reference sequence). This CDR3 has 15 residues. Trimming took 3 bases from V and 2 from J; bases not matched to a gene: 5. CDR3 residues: CAWRGSGSPYNEQFF. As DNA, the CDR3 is TGTGCCTGGAGGGGTAGCGGGAGCCCCTACAATGAGCAGTTCTTC.

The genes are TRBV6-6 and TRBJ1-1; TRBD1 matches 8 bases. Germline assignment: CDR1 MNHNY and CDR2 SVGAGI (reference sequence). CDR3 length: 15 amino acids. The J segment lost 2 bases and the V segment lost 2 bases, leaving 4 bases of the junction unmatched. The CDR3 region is CASSYPGQDNTEAFF. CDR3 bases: TGTGCCAGCAGTTACCCGGGACAGGACAACACTGAAGCTTTCTTT.

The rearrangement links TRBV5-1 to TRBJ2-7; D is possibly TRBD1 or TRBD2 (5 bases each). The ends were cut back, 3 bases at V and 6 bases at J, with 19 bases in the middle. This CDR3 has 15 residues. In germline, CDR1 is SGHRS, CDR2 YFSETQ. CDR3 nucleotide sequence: TGCGCCAGCAGCTCACCCGGGACCGTCGAGGGCGAGCAGTACTTC. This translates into CASSSPGTVEGEQYF.

The CDR3 loop reads CASSDNRGTYTGELFF. In DNA form, the CDR3 reads TGTGCCAGCAGCGACAACCGGGGGACGTACACCGGGGAGCTGTTTTTT. This rearrangement joins TRBV9 to TRBJ2-2; D might be TRBD2 (6 bases). Germline V gene data show CDR1 as SGDLS and CDR2 as YYNGEE. V dropped 3 bases and J dropped 3 bases, with 15 bases sitting between them. The CDR3 runs 16 residues. The full variable domain, in which reference TRBV9 and TRBJ2-2 provide the parts outside the CDR3, is DSGVTQTPKHLITATGQRVTLRCSPRSGDLSVYWYQQSLDQGLQFLIQYYNGEERAKGNILERFSAQQFPDLHSELNLSSLELGDSALYFCASSDNRGTYTGELFFGEGSRLTVL.